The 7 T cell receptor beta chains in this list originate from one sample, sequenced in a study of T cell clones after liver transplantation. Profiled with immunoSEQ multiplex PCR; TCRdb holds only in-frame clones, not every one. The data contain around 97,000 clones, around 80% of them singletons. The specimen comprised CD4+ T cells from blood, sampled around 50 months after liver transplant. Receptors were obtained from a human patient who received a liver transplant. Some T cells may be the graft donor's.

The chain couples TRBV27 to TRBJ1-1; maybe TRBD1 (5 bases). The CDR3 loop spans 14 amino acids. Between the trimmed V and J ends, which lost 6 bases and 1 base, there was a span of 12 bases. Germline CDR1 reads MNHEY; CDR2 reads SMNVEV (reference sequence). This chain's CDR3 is CASRSQGPNTEAFF. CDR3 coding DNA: TGTGCCAGCAGATCGCAGGGACCGAACACTGAAGCTTTCTTT.

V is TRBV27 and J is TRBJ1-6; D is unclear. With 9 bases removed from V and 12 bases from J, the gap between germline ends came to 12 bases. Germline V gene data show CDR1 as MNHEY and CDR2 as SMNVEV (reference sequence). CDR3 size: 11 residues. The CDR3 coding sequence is TGTGCCAGTCAAACTCCCAAACCCCTCCACTTT. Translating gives CASQTPKPLHF.

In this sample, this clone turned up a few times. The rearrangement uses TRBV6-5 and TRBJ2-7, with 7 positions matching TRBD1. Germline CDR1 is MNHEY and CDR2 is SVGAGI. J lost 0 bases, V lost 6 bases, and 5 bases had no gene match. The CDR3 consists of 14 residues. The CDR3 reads CASRRGQLSYEQYF. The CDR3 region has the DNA TGTGCCAGCAGACGGGGACAGCTCTCCTACGAGCAGTACTTC.

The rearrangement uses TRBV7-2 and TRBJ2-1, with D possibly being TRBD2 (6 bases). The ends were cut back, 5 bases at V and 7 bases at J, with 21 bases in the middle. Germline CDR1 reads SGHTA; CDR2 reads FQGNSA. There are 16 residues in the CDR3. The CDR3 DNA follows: TGTGCCAGCAGCCAAGCGGGCTCCTCACCAGGGAATGAGCAGTTCTTC. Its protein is CASSQAGSSPGNEQFF.

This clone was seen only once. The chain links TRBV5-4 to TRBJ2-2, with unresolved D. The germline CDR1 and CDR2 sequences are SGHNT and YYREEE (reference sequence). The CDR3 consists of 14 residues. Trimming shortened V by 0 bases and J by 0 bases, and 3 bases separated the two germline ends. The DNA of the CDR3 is TGTGCCAGCAGCTTGGTCGCGAACACCGGGGAGCTGTTTTTT. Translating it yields CASSLVANTGELFF.

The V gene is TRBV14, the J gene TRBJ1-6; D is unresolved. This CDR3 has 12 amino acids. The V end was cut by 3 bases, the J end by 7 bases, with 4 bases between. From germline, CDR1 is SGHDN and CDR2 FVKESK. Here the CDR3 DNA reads TGTGCCAGCAGCCACCCCAATTCACCCCTCCACTTT. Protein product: CASSHPNSPLHF.

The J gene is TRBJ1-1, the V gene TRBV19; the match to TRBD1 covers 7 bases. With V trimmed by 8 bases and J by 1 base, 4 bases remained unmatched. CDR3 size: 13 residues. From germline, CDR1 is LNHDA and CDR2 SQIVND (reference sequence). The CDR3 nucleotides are TGTGCCAGTGCGGGACAGCCGAACACTGAAGCTTTCTTT. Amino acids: CASAGQPNTEAFF.